Presented here are 17 T cell receptor beta chains from one specimen sequenced in a study of cytomegalovirus exposure and HLA in healthy donors. A multiplex PCR was run with 60 Vbeta primers and 13 Jbeta primers. The assay was immunoSEQ multiplex PCR, and TCRdb's table has in-frame clones only and misses some. The sample has 130,000 to 150,000 clones; about 82% are singletons. The sample consisted of PBMCs. These TCRs come from a man aged 25 to 45 in good health and CMV-seronegative.

This clone has only a few counts. Within the sample, other DNA sequences also encode this same CDR3. V and J are TRBV19 and TRBJ1-1; no definite D call. Trimming took 2 bases from V and 1 from J, leaving 5 bases between them. Germline CDR1 and CDR2: LNHDA and SQIVND (reference sequence). This CDR3 is built from 13 residues. The CDR3 loop reads CASSIRGNTEAFF. CDR3 DNA sequence: TGTGCCAGTAGTATACGGGGGAACACTGAAGCTTTCTTT. The complete variable domain, with remaining parts taken from reference TRBV19 and TRBJ1-1, reads DGGITQSPKYLFRKEGQNVTLSCEQNLNHDAMYWYRQDPGQGLRLIYYSQIVNDFQKGDIAEGYSVSREKKESFPLTVTSAQKNPTAFYLCASSIRGNTEAFFGQGTRLTVV.

The genes are TRBV4-2 and TRBJ1-3; D gene unclear. In germline, CDR1 is LGHNA, CDR2 YNFKEQ. The germline V and J ends were trimmed by 0 bases and 0 bases, with 15 bases remaining between them. This CDR3 comprises 18 residues. CDR3 DNA sequence: TGTGCCAGCAGCCAAGAAGATTCGGCCGCTAGCTCTGGAAACACCATATATTTT. Translating it yields CASSQEDSAASSGNTIYF.

This clone was observed once. The chain links TRBV18 to TRBJ1-1, with a possible D match to TRBD1 (5 bases). The V and J ends lost 3 bases and 6 bases respectively, with 11 bases between them. In germline, CDR1 is KGHSH, CDR2 LQKENI. The CDR3 is 13 residues long. The CDR3: CASSPLEGAEAFF. CDR3 DNA sequence: TGTGCCAGCTCACCCCTCGAAGGGGCTGAAGCTTTCTTT.

The gene calls are TRBV5-4 and TRBJ1-2, with D tentatively TRBD1 (5 bases). The CDR3 is 14 amino acids. V shed 4 bases and J shed 8 bases, with 18 bases lying between them. Germline lookup yields CDR1 SGHNT and CDR2 YYREEE (reference sequence). CDR3 residues: CASSAGGGPQGYTF. The CDR3 coding sequence is TGTGCCAGCAGCGCCGGGGGGGGTCCTCAGGGCTACACCTTC.

The chain is built from TRBV5-6 and TRBJ1-1, with a tentative D call TRBD1 (6 bases). This CDR3 region has 17 residues. Trimming cost V 3 bases and J 2 bases, with 20 bases left between them. Germline lookup yields CDR1 SGHDT and CDR2 YYEEEE. The CDR3 region is CASSSISNGQLNTEAFF. The DNA for the CDR3 is TGTGCCAGCAGCTCAATTTCGAACGGACAGTTAAACACTGAAGCTTTCTTT.

The chain is built from TRBV28 and TRBJ2-7, with a possible D match to TRBD2 (6 bases). V was pared by 6 bases and J by 2 bases, with 23 bases between. CDR3 size: 17 residues. Germline V gene data show CDR1 as MDHEN and CDR2 as SYDVKM. The CDR3 DNA follows: TGTGCCAGCAGCACCCGGGAGCCTCAGGAGGGGACCTACGAGCAGTACTTC. This sequence encodes CASSTREPQEGTYEQYF.

This chain uses TRBV28 with TRBJ2-1; perhaps TRBD1 as D (5 bases). V was pared by 7 bases and J by 6 bases, with 16 bases between. Germline CDR1 is MDHEN and CDR2 is SYDVKM. There are 14 residues in the CDR3. The CDR3 sequence: CASTQGNSANEQFF. CDR3 in DNA: TGTGCCAGCACTCAGGGTAATTCGGCCAATGAGCAGTTCTTC.

The chain carries TRBV6-6 and TRBJ1-2, with D tentatively TRBD1 (6 bases). Germline V lookup: CDR1 MNHNY, CDR2 SVGAGI (reference sequence). Between the trimmed V and J ends, which lost 7 bases and 4 bases, there was a span of 10 bases. The CDR3 is made up of 12 amino acids. The CDR3 bases are TGTGCCAGCACACAGGGTACCTATGGCTACACCTTC. Residues: CASTQGTYGYTF.

J is TRBJ1-2 and V is TRBV7-6; a weak D match, TRBD1 (6 bases). CDR1 SGHVS and CDR2 FNYEAQ come from the germline V gene. The V and J ends lost 2 bases and 5 bases respectively, with 15 bases between them. CDR3 length: 15 residues. CDR3 protein: CASSLWDKGTYGYTF. The CDR3 DNA reads TGTGCCAGCAGCTTATGGGACAAGGGAACGTATGGCTACACCTTC.

This chain links TRBV5-6 with TRBJ1-2, with 7 bases fitting TRBD1. The CDR3 runs 13 residues. CDR1 is SGHDT and CDR2 is YYEEEE in the germline V gene. V shed 0 bases and J 5 bases; nucleotides not matched to a gene: 1. CDR3 region: CASSLARGYGYTF. In DNA, the CDR3 is TGTGCCAGCAGCTTGGCCAGGGGGTATGGCTACACCTTC.

The CDR3 is CSVDETGSHGYTF. CDR3 nucleotide sequence: TGCAGCGTTGACGAGACAGGTTCGCATGGCTACACCTTC. The V call is TRBV29-1, the J call TRBJ1-2, with a possible D match to TRBD1 (6 bases). The CDR3 loop spans 13 amino acids. V was pared by 3 bases and J by 6 bases, with 14 bases between. Per the germline V gene, CDR1 is SQVTM and CDR2 is ANQGSEA.

The chain uses TRBV19 and TRBJ2-7; 9 bases agree with TRBD2. Germline values: CDR1 LNHDA, CDR2 SQIVND (reference sequence). Unmatched junction bases numbered 6, after V lost 9 bases and J lost 0 bases. This CDR3 has 14 amino acids. CDR3 nucleotides: TGTGCCAGCTCGGGACTAGCACCCTCCTACGAGCAGTACTTC. Protein product: CASSGLAPSYEQYF.

This chain connects TRBV5-4 to TRBJ1-2, with D possibly TRBD1 on 6 matching bases. V lost 4 bases and J lost 6, with 13 bases in between. The germline V gene has CDR1 SGHNT and CDR2 YYREEE (reference sequence). There are 13 residues in the CDR3. Here the CDR3 reads CASSIGKGDGYTF. CDR3 DNA: TGTGCCAGCAGCATCGGAAAGGGGGATGGCTACACCTTC.

The chain uses TRBV6-5 and TRBJ1-3, with D tentatively TRBD1 (5 bases). The CDR3 consists of 16 residues. V gave up 0 bases and J gave up 6 bases, with 15 bases separating them. CDR1 and CDR2 (germline): MNHEY, SVGAGI. The CDR3 DNA reads as TGTGCCAGCAGTTACTCAGGCAGCTGGGGGGAAAACACCATATATTTT. Protein sequence: CASSYSGSWGENTIYF.

This chain uses TRBV6-6 with TRBJ2-7, with TRBD1 as a possible D gene (6 bases). The CDR3 runs 15 residues. Germline lookup yields CDR1 MNHNY and CDR2 SVGAGI (reference sequence). V lost 0 bases, J lost 5 bases, and 14 bases lay in between. The CDR3 nucleotides read TGTGCCAGCAGTTACTCGTCCTCACAGGGTCACGAGCAGTACTTC. Its protein is CASSYSSSQGHEQYF.

The chain has TRBV6-5 and TRBJ1-2, with D perhaps TRBD1 (6 bases). This CDR3 comprises 15 residues. Germline lookup yields CDR1 MNHEY and CDR2 SVGAGI. Trimming left V 2 bases short and J 2 bases short, with 12 bases between. This chain's CDR3 is CASSYATGWNYGYTF. Here the CDR3 DNA reads TGTGCCAGCAGTTACGCGACAGGTTGGAACTATGGCTACACCTTC.

The chain is built from TRBV19 and TRBJ2-2; TRBD1 is a possible D gene (5 bases). Germline loops: CDR1 LNHDA, CDR2 SQIVND (reference sequence). Deletions cut 7 bases from V and 5 bases from J, with 14 bases between. This CDR3 comprises 14 residues. The DNA of the CDR3 is TGTGCCAGTATGGGGCAGGGAAATACCGGGGAGCTGTTTTTT. It yields the protein CASMGQGNTGELFF.